This entry concerns a single T cell receptor (beta chain). Its specificity is unknown. This entry is derived from a study of cytomegalovirus exposure and HLA in healthy donors. The CDR3 is 16 amino acids. J was trimmed by 6 bases and V by 7 bases; bases with no gene match: 14. Germline CDR1 LNHDA, CDR2 SQIVND (reference sequence). Study-wide results and limits: Researchers reported that a few CMV-associated chains were confirmed in vitro as CMV antigen-specific. First-cohort TCR clusters were later found to tend to co-occur in the approximately 120 validation repertoires.

Produced via immunoSEQ multiplex PCR; TCRdb's table is partial and in-frame only. The table has about 75,000 clones, 85% seen once; the top ten hold approximately 3%. Sequences were obtained from PBMCs. This chain joins TRBV19 and TRBJ2-3, with TRBD2 identical over 9 bases. This TCR derives from a man aged 30 to 45 in good health and CMV-seronegative. CDR3 bases: TGTGCCAGTACCCCCAGCGGGGGGACCCTCAGTGATACGCAGTATTTT. It is translated as CASTPSGGTLSDTQYF. Full variable domain (remainder filled in from reference TRBV19 and TRBJ2-3): DGGITQSPKYLFRKEGQNVTLSCEQNLNHDAMYWYRQDPGQGLRLIYYSQIVNDFQKGDIAEGYSVSREKKESFPLTVTSAQKNPTAFYLCASTPSGGTLSDTQYFGPGTRLTVL.